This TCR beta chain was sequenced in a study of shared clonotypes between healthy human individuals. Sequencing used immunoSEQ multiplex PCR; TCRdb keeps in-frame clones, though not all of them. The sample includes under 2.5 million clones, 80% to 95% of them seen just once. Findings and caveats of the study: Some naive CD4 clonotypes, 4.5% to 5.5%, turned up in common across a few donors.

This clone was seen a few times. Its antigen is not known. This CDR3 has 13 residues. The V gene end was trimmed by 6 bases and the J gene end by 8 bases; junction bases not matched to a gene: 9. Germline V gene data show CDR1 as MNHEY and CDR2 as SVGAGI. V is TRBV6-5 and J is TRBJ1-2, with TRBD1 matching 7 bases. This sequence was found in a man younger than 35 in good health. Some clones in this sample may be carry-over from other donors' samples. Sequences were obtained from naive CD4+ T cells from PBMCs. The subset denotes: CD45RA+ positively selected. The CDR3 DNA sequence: TGTGCCAGCAGCATCCGGACAGGTCGGGGCTACACCTTC. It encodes CASSIRTGRGYTF.